Listed here are 5 T cell receptor beta chains from one sample, sequenced in a study of neurological immune-mediated disorders. MiXCR, applied by TCRdb to the 5' RACE reads, yields one record per CDR3 protein. The data hold tens of thousands of distinct CDR3 sequences, with under 20% observed a single time. Input material: PBMCs. The receptors shown here come from a woman aged 40-49 years in good health.

This chain connects TRBV5-6 to TRBJ2-4; 8 bases line up with TRBD1. The germline CDR1 and CDR2 sequences are SGHDT and YYEEEE. CDR3 size: 15 residues. The V gene end was trimmed by 4 bases and the J gene end by 4 bases; junction bases not matched to a gene: 7. The CDR3 region is CASSAQGAGKNIQYF. The CDR3 DNA is TGTGCCAGCAGCGCCCAGGGGGCCGGTAAAAACATTCAGTACTTC.

At least ten counts were recorded for this clonotype. The chain employs TRBV9 and TRBJ2-2, with TRBD1 identical over 8 bases. This CDR3 has 17 residues. From germline, CDR1 is SGDLS and CDR2 YYNGEE. J lost 6 bases, V lost 3 bases, and 13 bases had no gene match. This chain's CDR3 is CASSALPGQDSAGELFF. DNA of the CDR3: TGTGCCAGCAGCGCACTCCCGGGACAGGATTCGGCCGGGGAGCTGTTTTTT.

This clonotype appeared many times. The chain combines TRBV6-2 or TRBV6-3 with TRBJ1-5; no definite D call. In germline, CDR1 is MNHEY, CDR2 SVGEGT. The V end lost 8 bases, the J end lost 0 bases, and 8 bases lay between the germline ends. The length of the CDR3 is 13 residues. CDR3 sequence reads: CASADDSNQPQHF. In DNA form, the CDR3 reads TGTGCCAGCGCGGACGATAGCAATCAGCCCCAGCATTTT.

This clonotype was recorded at least ten times. The chain is built from TRBV20-1 and TRBJ2-7; TRBD1 matches 7 bases. Germline V CDR1 and CDR2: DFQATT, SNEGSKA (reference sequence). The CDR3 loop spans 11 amino acids. J gave up 6 bases and V 6 bases, and 5 bases lay outside the gene matches. The CDR3 reads CSANTGVEQYV. The CDR3 region has the DNA TGCAGTGCGAATACAGGGGTCGAGCAGTACGTC.

This clonotype has ten or more counts. This chain connects TRBV20-1 to TRBJ2-1; D is possibly TRBD2 (6 bases). Germline values: CDR1 DFQATT, CDR2 SNEGSKA (reference sequence). V lost 4 bases, J lost 4 bases, and 14 bases lay in between. This CDR3 spans 14 amino acids. The CDR3 bases are TGCAGTGCTAATCCCGGGACTCTATACAATGAGCAGTTCTTC. This gives the protein CSANPGTLYNEQFF.